Below, 5 T cell receptor beta chains from the same sample are listed, as sequenced in a study of T cells after yellow fever vaccination. TCRdb ran MiXCR on the 5' RACE reads and lists one entry per CDR3 protein. This repertoire shows approximately 300,000 distinct CDR3 sequences, approximately 11% found once; its top ten account for 2.5% to 4%. This specimen was CD4+ T cells sorted from PBMCs, taken 45 days after the yellow fever booster vaccination. The receptor source for this set is a man between 18 and 29 years old who received the YFV17D yellow fever vaccine.

The genes are TRBV7-9 and TRBJ2-1; 7 bases align to TRBD1. Germline CDR1 reads SEHNR; CDR2 reads FQNEAQ (reference sequence). J lost 4 bases, V lost 3 bases, and 3 bases had no gene match. This CDR3 region has 14 residues. This CDR3 is CASSLGQRYNEQFF. The CDR3 DNA follows: TGTGCCAGCAGCTTGGGACAGCGGTACAATGAGCAGTTCTTC.

This rearrangement joins TRBV19 to TRBJ1-4; weak D call: TRBD1 (5 bases). The CDR3 contains 16 residues. The V gene lost 7 bases and the J gene lost 0 bases, with 15 bases spanning the gap. Germline V lookup: CDR1 LNHDA, CDR2 SQIVND (reference sequence). The CDR3 DNA reads TGTGCCAGTACCACCTACGTAGGGGCAACTAATGAAAAACTGTTTTTT. Residues: CASTTYVGATNEKLFF.

This clonotype appeared a few times. The V call is TRBV6-1, the J call TRBJ2-7; perhaps TRBD2 as D (5 bases). Germline assignment: CDR1 MNHNS and CDR2 SASEGT. Between the trimmed V and J ends, which lost 10 bases and 6 bases, there was a span of 19 bases. The CDR3 extends over 13 amino acids. CDR3 amino acids: CATPFGVSGEQYF. CDR3 DNA: TGTGCCACCCCATTCGGGGTTTCGGGCGAGCAGTACTTC.

This clonotype occurred a few times. The chain combines TRBV27 with TRBJ1-6; weak D call: TRBD1 (5 bases). Germline V gives CDR1 MNHEY, CDR2 SMNVEV (reference sequence). There are 16 residues in the CDR3. Between the trimmed V and J ends, which lost 2 bases and 10 bases, there was a span of 18 bases. CDR3 region: CASSLKAGRTSSPLHF. The CDR3 DNA follows: TGTGCCAGCAGTTTAAAGGCAGGGAGGACCTCCTCACCCCTCCACTTT.

A few counts support this clonotype. The chain joins TRBV20-1 to TRBJ2-2; 9 bases are shared with TRBD2. V shed 3 bases and J 6 bases; nucleotides not matched to a gene: 2. The length of the CDR3 is 13 residues. Per germline, CDR1 DFQATT and CDR2 SNEGSKA (reference sequence). In DNA, the CDR3 is TGCAGTGCTAGGCGGGGGGGCCCCGGGGAGCTGTTTTTT. Protein product: CSARRGGPGELFF.